Listed below are T cell receptor beta chains from one sample, sequenced in a study of T cell responses to AZD1222 COVID-19 vaccine. The protocol was immunoSEQ multiplex PCR, while the TCRdb copy is restricted to in-frame clones and leaves out a portion. The table has fewer than 200,000 clones, 85% to 90% seen once; the top ten hold approximately 1.6%. This material consisted of peripheral blood, taken on day 0 of AZD1222 vaccination. The receptors derive from an adult in good health. The CDR3 runs from the conserved cysteine through the conserved F or W. D genes are given only for firm matches. Clone size is not always given. Where it is, it says once, few, many or a class for expanded clones.

13 TRBJ1-5 TRBV19 - - CASRKGGNQPQHF TGTGCCAGTAGGAAGGGAGGAAATCAGCCCCAGCATTTT
15 TRBJ2-1 TRBV7-6 - - CASSLREGSHNEQFF TGTGCCAGCAGCTTACGCGAGGGTTCTCACAATGAGCAGTTCTTC
14 TRBJ2-7 TRBV18 - - CASSPGTKAYEQYF TGTGCCAGCTCACCAGGCACTAAGGCCTACGAGCAGTACTTC
15 TRBJ1-1 TRBV5-1 - TRBD1 CASSQGASGNTEAFF TGCGCCAGCAGCCAGGGGGCGAGCGGGAACACTGAAGCTTTCTTT
15 TRBJ2-1 TRBV6-5 - TRBD2 CASSHKAGGYNEQFF TGTGCCAGCAGCCATAAAGCGGGGGGGTACAATGAGCAGTTCTTC
15 TRBJ1-1 TRBV9 - - CASSVVPGRDTEAFF TGTGCCAGCAGCGTAGTCCCGGGGCGCGACACTGAAGCTTTCTTT
13 TRBJ2-3 TRBV15 - - CATSQGRTDTQYF TGTGCCACCTCACAGGGACGGACAGATACGCAGTATTTT
13 TRBJ1-1 TRBV10-2 - - CASNDALGTEAFF TGCGCCAGCAATGACGCCCTTGGCACTGAAGCTTTCTTT
13 TRBJ1-2 TRBV29-1 - - CSAGETGYYGYTF TGCAGCGCCGGTGAAACAGGGTACTATGGCTACACCTTC
11 TRBJ2-2 TRBV30 - - CAWRNTGELFF TGTGCCTGGAGAAACACCGGGGAGCTGTTTTTT
16 TRBJ2-7 TRBV3-1/TRBV3-2 - TRBD2 CASSHSILAGEYEQYF TGTGCCAGCAGCCATAGTATACTAGCGGGAGAATACGAGCAGTACTTC
16 TRBJ2-1 TRBV7-2 - - CASSSHSGAITVEQFF TGTGCCAGCAGCTCCCACTCGGGAGCAATTACAGTTGAGCAGTTCTTC
16 TRBJ2-3 TRBV18 - TRBD1 CASSASTGFSTDTQYF TGTGCCAGCTCAGCCTCGACAGGGTTTTCCACAGATACGCAGTATTTT
15 TRBJ1-1 TRBV7-9 - - CASSPPVVTNTEAFF TGTGCCAGCAGCCCCCCCGTGGTAACGAACACTGAAGCTTTCTTT
17 TRBJ2-2 TRBV9 once TRBD1 CASSVEAGQGYTGELFF TGTGCCAGCAGCGTAGAAGCGGGACAGGGGTACACCGGGGAGCTGTTTTTT
13 TRBJ1-1 TRBV19 - - CASSMGPGTEAFF TGTGCCAGTAGTATGGGTCCGGGCACTGAAGCTTTCTTT
13 TRBJ1-1 TRBV6-5 - - CASKDPVGTEAFF TGTGCCAGCAAGGACCCGGTGGGCACTGAAGCTTTCTTT
11 TRBJ1-2 TRBV30 - TRBD1 CAWSVTRDRVF TGTGCCTGGAGTGTAACCCGGGACAGGGTTTTC
12 TRBJ1-6 TRBV5-5 - TRBD1 CASRAGGSPLHF TGTGCCAGCCGAGCAGGGGGTTCACCCCTCCACTTT
15 TRBJ2-1 TRBV10-3 - - CAISESMAGNNEQFF TGTGCCATCAGTGAGTCGATGGCAGGGAACAATGAGCAGTTCTTC
16 TRBJ1-5 TRBV28 - TRBD1 CASSLWTGVSNQPQHF TGTGCCAGCAGTTTATGGACAGGGGTTAGCAATCAGCCCCAGCATTTT
12 TRBJ1-4 TRBV28 few - CASQPPNEKLFF TGTGCCAGTCAGCCCCCTAATGAAAAACTGTTTTTT
13 TRBJ2-7 TRBV18 - - CASSPPGNDEQYF TGTGCCAGCTCACCACCGGGGAACGACGAGCAGTACTTC
16 TRBJ2-1 TRBV4-3 - - CASSQELQGSYNEQFF TGCGCCAGCAGCCAAGAGTTGCAGGGGTCGTACAATGAGCAGTTCTTC
15 TRBJ2-7 TRBV11-2 few TRBD1 CASSLVAGGRYEQYF TGTGCCAGCAGCTTAGTGGCAGGGGGAAGGTACGAGCAGTACTTC
16 TRBJ1-5 TRBV24-1 few TRBD1 CATSDLQEGAYQPQHF TGTGCCACCAGTGATTTGCAGGAGGGGGCGTATCAGCCCCAGCATTTT
12 TRBJ1-2 TRBV11-1 few - CASSLDGLGYTF TGTGCCAGCAGCTTAGACGGGTTGGGCTACACCTTC
12 TRBJ2-2 TRBV3-1/TRBV3-2 - - CASSQVDGELFF TGTGCCAGCAGCCAGGTGGACGGGGAGCTGTTTTTT
14 TRBJ1-1 TRBV6-5 - - CASSYSRANTEAFF TGTGCCAGCAGTTACTCGAGAGCGAACACTGAAGCTTTCTTT
17 TRBJ2-6 TRBV14 - - CASSQQLGSSGANVLTF TGTGCCAGCAGCCAACAGTTGGGAAGCTCTGGGGCCAACGTCCTGACTTTC
15 TRBJ1-1 TRBV5-5 - - CASSPNGQLDTEAFF TGTGCCAGCAGCCCCAATGGACAGTTGGACACTGAAGCTTTCTTT
19 TRBJ2-6 TRBV7-2 - - CASSLANRARGSGANVLTF TGTGCCAGCAGCTTAGCGAACAGGGCGAGGGGCTCTGGGGCCAACGTCCTGACTTTC